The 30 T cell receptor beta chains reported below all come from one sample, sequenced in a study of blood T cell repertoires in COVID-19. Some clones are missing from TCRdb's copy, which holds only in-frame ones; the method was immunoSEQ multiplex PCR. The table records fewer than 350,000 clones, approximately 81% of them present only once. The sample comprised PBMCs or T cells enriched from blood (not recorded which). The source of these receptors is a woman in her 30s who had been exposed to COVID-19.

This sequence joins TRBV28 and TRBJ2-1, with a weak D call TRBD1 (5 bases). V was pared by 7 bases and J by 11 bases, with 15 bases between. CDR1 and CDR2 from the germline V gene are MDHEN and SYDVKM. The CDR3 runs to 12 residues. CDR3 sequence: CASNPPMGQQFF. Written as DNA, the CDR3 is TGTGCCAGCAATCCCCCCATGGGGCAGCAGTTCTTC.

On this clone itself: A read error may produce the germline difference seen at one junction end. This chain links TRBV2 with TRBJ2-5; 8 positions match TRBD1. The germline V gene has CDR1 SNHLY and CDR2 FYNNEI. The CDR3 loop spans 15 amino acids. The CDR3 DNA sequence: TGTGCCAGCAGGGAAGGACAGGGCTGGTTGGAGACCCAGTACTTC. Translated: CASREGQGWLETQYF.

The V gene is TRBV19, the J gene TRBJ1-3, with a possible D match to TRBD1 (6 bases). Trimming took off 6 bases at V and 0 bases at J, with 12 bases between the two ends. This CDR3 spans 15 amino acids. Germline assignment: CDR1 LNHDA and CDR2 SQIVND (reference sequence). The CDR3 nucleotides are TGTGCCAGTAGGACCAGGACAGCCTCTGGAAACACCATATATTTT. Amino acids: CASRTRTASGNTIYF. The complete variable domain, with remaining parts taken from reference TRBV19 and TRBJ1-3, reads DGGITQSPKYLFRKEGQNVTLSCEQNLNHDAMYWYRQDPGQGLRLIYYSQIVNDFQKGDIAEGYSVSREKKESFPLTVTSAQKNPTAFYLCASRTRTASGNTIYFGEGSWLTVV.

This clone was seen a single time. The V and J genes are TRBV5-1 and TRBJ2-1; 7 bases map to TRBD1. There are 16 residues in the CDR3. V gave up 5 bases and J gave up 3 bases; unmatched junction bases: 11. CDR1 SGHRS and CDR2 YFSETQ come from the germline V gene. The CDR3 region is CASSLQGTADYNEQFF. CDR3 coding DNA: TGCGCCAGCAGTTTGCAGGGGACAGCGGACTACAATGAGCAGTTCTTC.

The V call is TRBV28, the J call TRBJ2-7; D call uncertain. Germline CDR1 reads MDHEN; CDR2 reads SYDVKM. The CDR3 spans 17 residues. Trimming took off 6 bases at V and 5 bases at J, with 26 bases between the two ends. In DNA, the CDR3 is TGTGCCAGCAGCCCGAAAAATTTTTGGGCTACTCTACACGAGCAGTACTTC. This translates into CASSPKNFWATLHEQYF.

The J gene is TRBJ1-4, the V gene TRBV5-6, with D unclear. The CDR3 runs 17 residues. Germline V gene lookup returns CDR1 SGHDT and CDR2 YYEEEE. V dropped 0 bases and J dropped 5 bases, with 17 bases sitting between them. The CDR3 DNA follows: TGTGCCAGCAGCTTGGCCTCTTCTGTGCAGGCGAATGAAAAACTGTTTTTT. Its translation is CASSLASSVQANEKLFF.

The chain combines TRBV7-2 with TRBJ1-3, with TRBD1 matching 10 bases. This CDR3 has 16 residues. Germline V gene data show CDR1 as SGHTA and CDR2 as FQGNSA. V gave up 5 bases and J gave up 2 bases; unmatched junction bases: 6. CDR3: CASSLRTGGPGNTIYF. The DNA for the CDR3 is TGTGCCAGCAGCCTACGGACAGGGGGGCCTGGAAACACCATATATTTT.

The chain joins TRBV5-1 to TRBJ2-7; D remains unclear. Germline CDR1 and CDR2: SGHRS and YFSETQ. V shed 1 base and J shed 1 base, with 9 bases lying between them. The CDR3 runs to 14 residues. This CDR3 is CASSLFLQSYEQYF. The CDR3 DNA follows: TGCGCCAGCAGCTTGTTTTTACAGTCCTACGAGCAGTACTTC.

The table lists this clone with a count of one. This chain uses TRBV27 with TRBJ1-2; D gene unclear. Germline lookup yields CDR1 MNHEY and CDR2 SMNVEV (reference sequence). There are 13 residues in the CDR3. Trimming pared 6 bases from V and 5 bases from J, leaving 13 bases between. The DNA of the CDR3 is TGTGCCAGCAGGTCTACAGCTCGGTATGGCTACACCTTC. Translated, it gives CASRSTARYGYTF.

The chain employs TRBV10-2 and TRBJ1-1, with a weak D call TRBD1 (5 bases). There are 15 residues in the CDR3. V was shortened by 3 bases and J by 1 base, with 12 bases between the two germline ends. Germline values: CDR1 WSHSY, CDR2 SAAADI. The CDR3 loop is CASSEPARANTEAFF. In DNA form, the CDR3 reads TGCGCCAGCAGTGAACCCGCCAGGGCGAACACTGAAGCTTTCTTT.

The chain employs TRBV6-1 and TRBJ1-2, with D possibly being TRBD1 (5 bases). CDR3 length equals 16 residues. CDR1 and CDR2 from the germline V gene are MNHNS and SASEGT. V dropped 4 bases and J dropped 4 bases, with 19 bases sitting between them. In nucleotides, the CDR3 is TGTGCCAGCAGTGGGGGACGGATTCCGGGAGGCTATGGCTACACCTTC. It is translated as CASSGGRIPGGYGYTF.

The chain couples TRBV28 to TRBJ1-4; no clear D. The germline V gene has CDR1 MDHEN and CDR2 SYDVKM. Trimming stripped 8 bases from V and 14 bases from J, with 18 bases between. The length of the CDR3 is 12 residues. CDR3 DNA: TGTGCCAGCTCTTCGGGCGGACTCCAGCTGTTTTTT. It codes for CASSSGGLQLFF.

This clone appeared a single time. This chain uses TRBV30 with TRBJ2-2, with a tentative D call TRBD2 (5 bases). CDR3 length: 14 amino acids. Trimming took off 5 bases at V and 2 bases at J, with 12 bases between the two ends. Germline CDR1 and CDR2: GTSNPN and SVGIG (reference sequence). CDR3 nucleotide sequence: TGTGCCTGGCGCGGGCCCGCTAACACCGGGGAGCTGTTTTTT. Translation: CAWRGPANTGELFF. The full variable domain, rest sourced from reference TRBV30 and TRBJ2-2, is SQTIHQWPATLVQPVGSPLSLECTVEGTSNPNLYWYRQAAGRGLQLLFYSVGIGQISSEVPQNLSASRPQDRQFILSSKKLLLSDSGFYLCAWRGPANTGELFFGEGSRLTVL.

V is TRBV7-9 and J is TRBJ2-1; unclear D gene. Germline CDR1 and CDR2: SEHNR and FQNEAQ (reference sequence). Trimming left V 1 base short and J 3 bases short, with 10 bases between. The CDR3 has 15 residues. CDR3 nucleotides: TGTGCCAGCAGCTTAGGATCCCTATACTACAATGAGCAGTTCTTC. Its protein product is CASSLGSLYYNEQFF.

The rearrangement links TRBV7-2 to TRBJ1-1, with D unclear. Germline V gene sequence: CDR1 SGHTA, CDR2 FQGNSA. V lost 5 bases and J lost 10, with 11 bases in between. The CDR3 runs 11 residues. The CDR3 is CASSQARGAFF. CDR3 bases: TGTGCCAGCAGCCAAGCACGGGGAGCTTTCTTT. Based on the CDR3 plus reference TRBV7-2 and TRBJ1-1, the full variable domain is GAGVSQSPSNKVTEKGKDVELRCDPISGHTALYWYRQSLGQGLEFLIYFQGNSAPDKSGLPSDRFSAERTGGSVSTLTIQRTQQEDSAVYLCASSQARGAFFGQGTRLTVV.

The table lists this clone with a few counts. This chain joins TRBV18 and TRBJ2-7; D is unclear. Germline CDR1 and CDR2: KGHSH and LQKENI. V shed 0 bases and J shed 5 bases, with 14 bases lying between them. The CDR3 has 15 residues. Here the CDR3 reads CASSPPLAGSDEQYF. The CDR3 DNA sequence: TGTGCCAGCTCACCACCGTTGGCAGGTTCCGACGAGCAGTACTTC.

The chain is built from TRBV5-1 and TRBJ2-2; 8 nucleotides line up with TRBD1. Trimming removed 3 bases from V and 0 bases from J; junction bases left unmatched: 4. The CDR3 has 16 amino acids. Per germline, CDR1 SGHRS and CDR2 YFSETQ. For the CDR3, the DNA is TGCGCCAGCAGCTGGACAGGGTACACGAACACCGGGGAGCTGTTTTTT. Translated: CASSWTGYTNTGELFF.

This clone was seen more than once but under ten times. CDR3 residues: CASSLGGGGTWDTQYF. The CDR3 bases are TGTGCCAGCAGCTTAGGCGGGGGGGGTACGTGGGATACGCAGTATTTT. The chain is built from TRBV7-2 and TRBJ2-3, with 9 bases aligning to TRBD2. The CDR3 contains 16 residues. Germline V gene sequence: CDR1 SGHTA, CDR2 FQGNSA. The trim removed 1 base at V and 6 bases at J, leaving 8 bases unmatched.

CDR3 in DNA: TGTGCCAGCAGCGCCTCCTGGGAGGGAACTGAAGCTTTCTTT. This translates into CASSASWEGTEAFF. The rearrangement uses TRBV9 and TRBJ1-1; no reliable D call. Germline V CDR1 and CDR2: SGDLS, YYNGEE. Trimming shortened V by 3 bases and J by 5 bases, and 14 bases separated the two germline ends. The CDR3 has 14 amino acids.

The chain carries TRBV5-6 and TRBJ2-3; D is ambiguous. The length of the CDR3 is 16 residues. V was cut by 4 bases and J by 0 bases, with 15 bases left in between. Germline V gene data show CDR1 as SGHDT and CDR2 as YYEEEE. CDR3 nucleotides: TGTGCCAGCAGCCCGCAGTTAGCTGTTAGCACAGATACGCAGTATTTT. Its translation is CASSPQLAVSTDTQYF.

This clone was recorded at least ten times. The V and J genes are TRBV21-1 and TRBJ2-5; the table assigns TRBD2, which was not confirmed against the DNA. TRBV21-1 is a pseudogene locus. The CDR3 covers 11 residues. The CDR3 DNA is TGTGAACTTGGACTCCAAGAGACCCAGTACTTC. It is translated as CELGLQETQYF.

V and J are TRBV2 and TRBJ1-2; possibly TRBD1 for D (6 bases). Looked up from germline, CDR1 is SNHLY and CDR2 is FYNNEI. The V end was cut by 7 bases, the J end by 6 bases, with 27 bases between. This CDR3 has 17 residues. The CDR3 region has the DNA TGTGCCAGCAAAAGTTCCACAGGGTCTATCGGTTACAATGGCTACACCTTC. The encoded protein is CASKSSTGSIGYNGYTF.

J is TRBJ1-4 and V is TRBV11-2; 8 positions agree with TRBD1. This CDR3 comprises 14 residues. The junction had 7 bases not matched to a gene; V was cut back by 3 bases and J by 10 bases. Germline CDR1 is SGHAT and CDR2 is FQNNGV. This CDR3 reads CASSFSRGPGKLFF. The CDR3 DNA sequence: TGTGCCAGCAGCTTCTCCAGGGGGCCGGGAAAACTGTTTTTT.

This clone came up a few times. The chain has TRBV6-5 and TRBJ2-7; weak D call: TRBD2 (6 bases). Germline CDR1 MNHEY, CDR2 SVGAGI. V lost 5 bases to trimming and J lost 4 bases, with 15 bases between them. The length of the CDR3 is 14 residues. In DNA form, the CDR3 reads TGTGCCAGCAGTCCCCCGGGACTCACATACGAGCAGTACTTC. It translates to CASSPPGLTYEQYF.

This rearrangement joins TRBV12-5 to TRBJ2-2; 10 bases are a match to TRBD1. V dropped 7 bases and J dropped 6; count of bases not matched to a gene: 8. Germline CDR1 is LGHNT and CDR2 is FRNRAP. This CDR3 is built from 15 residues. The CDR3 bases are TGTGCTAGTGTACGGGACAGGGGTGTACCCGGGGAGCTGTTTTTT. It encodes CASVRDRGVPGELFF.

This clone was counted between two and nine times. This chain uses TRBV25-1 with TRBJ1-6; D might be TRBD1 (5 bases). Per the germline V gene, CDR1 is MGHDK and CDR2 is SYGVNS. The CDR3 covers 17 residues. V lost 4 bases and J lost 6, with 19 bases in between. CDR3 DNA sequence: TGTGCCAGCAGTGCCCGTTCTCTAAGGGGCCGTAATTCACCCCTCCACTTT. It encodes CASSARSLRGRNSPLHF.

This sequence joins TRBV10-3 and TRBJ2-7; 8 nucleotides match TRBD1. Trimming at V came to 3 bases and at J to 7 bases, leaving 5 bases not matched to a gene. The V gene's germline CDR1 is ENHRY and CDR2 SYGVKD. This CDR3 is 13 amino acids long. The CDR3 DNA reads TGTGCCATCAGTGACTTGGACAGGGTGGAGCAGTACTTC. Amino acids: CAISDLDRVEQYF.

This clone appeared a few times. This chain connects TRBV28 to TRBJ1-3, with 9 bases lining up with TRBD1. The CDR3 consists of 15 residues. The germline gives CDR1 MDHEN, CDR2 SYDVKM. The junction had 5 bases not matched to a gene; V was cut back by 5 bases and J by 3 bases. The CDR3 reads CASSPTGGIGNTIYF. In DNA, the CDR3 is TGTGCCAGCAGTCCAACAGGGGGCATTGGAAACACCATATATTTT. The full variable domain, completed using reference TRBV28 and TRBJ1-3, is DVKVTQSSRYLVKRTGEKVFLECVQDMDHENMFWYRQDPGLGLRLIYFSYDVKMKEKGDIPEGYSVSREKKERFSLILESASTNQTSMYLCASSPTGGIGNTIYFGEGSWLTVV.

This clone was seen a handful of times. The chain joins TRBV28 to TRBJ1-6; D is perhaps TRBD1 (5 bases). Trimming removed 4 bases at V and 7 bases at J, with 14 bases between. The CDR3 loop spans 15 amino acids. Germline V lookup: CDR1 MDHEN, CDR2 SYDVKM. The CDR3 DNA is TGTGCCAGCAGTTGGACACACGATAGGAATTCACCCCTCCACTTT. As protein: CASSWTHDRNSPLHF.

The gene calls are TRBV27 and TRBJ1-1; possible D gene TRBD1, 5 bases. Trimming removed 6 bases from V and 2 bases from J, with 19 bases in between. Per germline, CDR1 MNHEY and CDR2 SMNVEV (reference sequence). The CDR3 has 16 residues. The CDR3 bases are TGTGCCAGCAGCCCTCACCTCTCGACAGCTAACACTGAAGCTTTCTTT. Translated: CASSPHLSTANTEAFF.